The 12 T cell receptor beta chains presented below share a single source sample, sequenced in a study of T-cell memory formation after mild COVID-19. MiXCR was run by TCRdb on the 5' RACE reads, yielding one entry per CDR3 protein. The sample contains 400,000 to 500,000 distinct CDR3 sequences, under 20% of which appear only once. Sequenced sample: PBMCs or a T cell subset sorted from them (not recorded which). These receptors all stem from a man aged 18-30 years who had mild COVID-19 (a few samples of this study predate the infection). Cell type and time point are not known.

This chain uses TRBV10-3 with TRBJ2-5; D is perhaps TRBD1 or TRBD2 (6 bases each). Germline V gives CDR1 ENHRY, CDR2 SYGVKD. The CDR3 runs to 14 residues. The ends were cut back, 6 bases at V and 0 bases at J, with 11 bases in the middle. CDR3 sequence: CAIRRGLNQETQYF. CDR3 nucleotide sequence: TGTGCCATCAGACGGGGGCTAAACCAAGAGACCCAGTACTTC.

This clonotype was detected only a few times. The chain joins TRBV7-8 to TRBJ1-5; no clear D. The CDR3 consists of 12 residues. Trimming took 5 bases from V and 3 from J, leaving 5 bases between them. CDR1 SGHVS and CDR2 FQNEAQ come from the germline V gene. The CDR3 sequence: CASSTANQPQHF. CDR3 sequence (DNA): TGTGCCAGCAGCACCGCCAATCAGCCCCAGCATTTT.

This clonotype came up many times. The V gene is TRBV9, the J gene TRBJ2-7; D may match TRBD1 or TRBD2 (5 bases each). With 1 base removed from V and 2 bases from J, the gap between germline ends came to 10 bases. CDR1 is SGDLS and CDR2 is YYNGEE in the germline V gene. The CDR3 runs to 14 residues. The CDR3 is CASSVRDGTYEQYF. Here the CDR3 DNA reads TGTGCCAGCAGCGTACGGGACGGGACCTACGAGCAGTACTTC.

The chain employs TRBV29-1 and TRBJ1-1, with unresolved D. CDR1 and CDR2 (germline): SQVTM, ANQGSEA. The CDR3 is 15 amino acids. V was cut by 5 bases and J by 0 bases, with 16 bases left in between. CDR3 amino acids: CSVSPGWGMNTEAFF. The CDR3 region has the DNA TGCAGCGTTAGTCCGGGATGGGGTATGAACACTGAAGCTTTCTTT.

The V gene is TRBV6-5, the J gene TRBJ1-2; the D is unclear. This CDR3 comprises 13 residues. Trimming stripped 7 bases from V and 6 bases from J, with 15 bases between. The germline V gene encodes CDR1 MNHEY and CDR2 SVGAGI. CDR3 bases: TGTGCCAGCACCTTTGGGGATATAGATGGCTACACCTTC. Translation: CASTFGDIDGYTF.

This clonotype was detected once. V is TRBV7-2 and J is TRBJ1-2; TRBD1 matches 7 bases. The germline V gene has CDR1 SGHTA and CDR2 FQGNSA. This CDR3 is 14 amino acids long. The V and J ends lost 1 base and 10 bases, in that order; junction bases with no gene match: 9. CDR3 sequence (DNA): TGTGCCAGCAGCTTAGGCACAGGGGCTGGTGTCTACACCTTC. Its translation is CASSLGTGAGVYTF.

The chain uses TRBV7-2 and TRBJ1-2, with 7 positions matching TRBD1. The length of the CDR3 is 15 residues. V dropped 5 bases and J dropped 1; count of bases not matched to a gene: 7. From germline, CDR1 is SGHTA and CDR2 FQGNSA. The CDR3 DNA reads TGTGCCAGCAGCCCGGACAGGTCCAATAACTATGGCTACACCTTC. This encodes CASSPDRSNNYGYTF.

The chain is built from TRBV10-3 and TRBJ2-5, with 11 bases identical to TRBD2. The length of the CDR3 is 13 residues. Trimming removed 7 bases from V and 5 bases from J; junction bases left unmatched: 3. CDR1 is ENHRY, CDR2 SYGVKD, per germline. The CDR3 loop reads CAINPSGGETQYF. In DNA, the CDR3 is TGTGCCATCAATCCTAGCGGGGGGGAGACCCAGTACTTC.

This sequence joins TRBV4-2 and TRBJ1-1; no reliable D call. V lost 0 bases to trimming and J lost 1 base, with 12 bases between them. The germline CDR1 and CDR2 sequences are LGHNA and YNFKEQ. The CDR3 is 16 amino acids. CDR3 loop: CASSQDIGRSNTEAFF. The CDR3 DNA follows: TGTGCCAGCAGCCAAGATATAGGACGGTCGAACACTGAAGCTTTCTTT.

This clonotype was seen a few times. The chain combines TRBV5-1 with TRBJ2-5; TRBD2 matches 9 bases. Germline V gene lookup returns CDR1 SGHRS and CDR2 YFSETQ. The CDR3 loop spans 16 amino acids. The junction had 14 bases not matched to a gene; V was cut back by 6 bases and J by 5 bases. The CDR3 sequence: CASTRGGADTRETQYF. For the CDR3, the DNA is TGCGCCAGCACGCGGGGGGGGGCCGACACCAGGGAGACCCAGTACTTC.

The J gene is TRBJ1-1, the V gene TRBV7-6; D is perhaps TRBD1 (6 bases). V was cut by 1 base and J by 6 bases, with 15 bases left in between. This CDR3 has 15 amino acids. From germline, CDR1 is SGHVS and CDR2 FNYEAQ. The CDR3 nucleotides are TGTGCCAGCAGCTTAGAAAGTGGGGGGGCGGCTGAAGCTTTCTTT. It codes for CASSLESGGAAEAFF.

J is TRBJ1-4 and V is TRBV5-1; weak D call: TRBD1 (5 bases). CDR1 is SGHRS and CDR2 is YFSETQ in the germline V gene. Between the trimmed V and J ends, which lost 4 bases and 5 bases, there was a span of 18 bases. CDR3 length: 16 amino acids. The CDR3 DNA reads TGCGCCAGCAGCCGAGCCCGGGGGGGTCAGAATGAAAAACTGTTTTTT. It is translated as CASSRARGGQNEKLFF. Drawing the rest from reference TRBV5-1 and TRBJ1-4, the complete variable domain is KAGVTQTPRYLIKTRGQQVTLSCSPISGHRSVSWYQQTPGQGLQFLFEYFSETQRNKGNFPGRFSGRQFSNSRSEMNVSTLELGDSALYLCASSRARGGQNEKLFFGSGTQLSVL.